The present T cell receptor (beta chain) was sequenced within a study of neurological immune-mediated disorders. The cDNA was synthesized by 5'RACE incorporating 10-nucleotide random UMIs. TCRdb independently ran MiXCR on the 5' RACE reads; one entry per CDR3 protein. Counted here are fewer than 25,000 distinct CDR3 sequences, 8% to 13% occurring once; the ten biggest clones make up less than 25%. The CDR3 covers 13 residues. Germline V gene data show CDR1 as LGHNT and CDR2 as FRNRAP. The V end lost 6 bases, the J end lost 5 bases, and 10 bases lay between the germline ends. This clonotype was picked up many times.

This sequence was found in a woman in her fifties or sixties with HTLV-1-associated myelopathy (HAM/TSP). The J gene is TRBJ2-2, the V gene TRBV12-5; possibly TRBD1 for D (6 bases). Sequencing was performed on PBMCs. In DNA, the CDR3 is TGTGCTAGTGGGGACAGAGGAACCGGGGAGCTGTTTTTT. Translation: CASGDRGTGELFF. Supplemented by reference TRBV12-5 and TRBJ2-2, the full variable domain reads DARVTQTPRHKVTEMGQEVTMRCQPILGHNTVFWYRQTMMQGLELLAYFRNRAPLDDSGMPKDRFSAEMPDATLATLKIQPSEPRDSAVYFCASGDRGTGELFFGEGSRLTVL.